Below, 23 T cell receptor beta chains from the same sample are listed, as sequenced in a study of blood T cells in healthy people across ages. A sample-barcoded 5' primer and a J-beta primer mix were used in a second PCR of roughly 6 to 11 cycles. TCRdb reprocessed the 5' RACE reads via MiXCR and lists one record per CDR3 protein. The sample lists about 760,000 distinct CDR3 sequences; roughly 56% were seen once. The specimen was blood. The receptors stem from a man aged 40-50 years in good health.

A word on this clonotype: One end of the junction fails to match germline, which may point to a read error. The chain carries TRBV27 and TRBJ2-3, with D possibly being TRBD1 (6 bases). CDR3 size: 12 residues. CDR1 MNHEY and CDR2 SMNVEV come from the germline V gene (reference sequence). The CDR3 DNA is TGTGCCAGCAGTCTACAGGGAGATATGCAGTATTTT. This translates into CASSLQGDMQYF.

The CDR3 DNA sequence: TGTGCCAGCAGTTGGAGCGGGGGGACAGATACGCAGTATTTT. Protein product: CASSWSGGTDTQYF. The rearrangement joins TRBV6-2 or TRBV6-3 to TRBJ2-3; 9 bases line up with TRBD2. The CDR3 is 14 amino acids. In germline, CDR1 is MNHEY, CDR2 SVGEGT. V lost 4 bases to trimming and J lost 3 bases; unmatched junction nucleotides: 2.

CDR3 nucleotide sequence: TGTGCCAGCAGTGAACGCTTCACTAGCACAGATACGCAGTATTTT. Amino acid sequence: CASSERFTSTDTQYF. V is TRBV2 and J is TRBJ2-3, with D uncertain. The CDR3 runs to 15 residues. Trimming stripped 2 bases from V and 0 bases from J, with 9 bases between. Germline lookup yields CDR1 SNHLY and CDR2 FYNNEI.

V and J are TRBV7-2 and TRBJ2-3; TRBD2 agrees at 7 bases. Germline V lookup: CDR1 SGHTA, CDR2 FQGNSA. The trim removed 4 bases at V and 6 bases at J, leaving 22 bases unmatched. The CDR3 length is 19 residues. CDR3 DNA sequence: TGTGCCAGCAGCTATAGAACCCCCTCTAGCGGTGTTTCCTCCGATACGCAGTATTTT. Its protein product is CASSYRTPSSGVSSDTQYF. Full variable domain (remainder filled in from reference TRBV7-2 and TRBJ2-3): GAGVSQSPSNKVTEKGKDVELRCDPISGHTALYWYRQSLGQGLEFLIYFQGNSAPDKSGLPSDRFSAERTGGSVSTLTIQRTQQEDSAVYLCASSYRTPSSGVSSDTQYFGPGTRLTVL.

This sequence joins TRBV9 and TRBJ2-3; TRBD2 agrees at 11 bases. The CDR3 extends over 18 amino acids. CDR1 and CDR2 from the germline V gene are SGDLS and YYNGEE. J was trimmed by 2 bases and V by 0 bases; bases with no gene match: 8. CDR3 amino acids: CASSVVGTSGYFTDTQYF. CDR3 sequence (DNA): TGTGCCAGCAGCGTAGTAGGGACTAGCGGCTATTTCACAGATACGCAGTATTTT.

The genes are TRBV4-2 and TRBJ1-5, with 8 positions matching TRBD1. CDR1 and CDR2 from the germline V gene are LGHNA and YNFKEQ. The trim removed 1 base at V and 8 bases at J, leaving 13 bases unmatched. The CDR3 loop spans 17 amino acids. CDR3 loop: CASSQVSPHRGDKPQHF. CDR3 nucleotide sequence: TGTGCCAGCAGCCAAGTCTCCCCACACAGGGGGGATAAGCCCCAGCATTTT.

The genes are TRBV27 and TRBJ2-4; D is ambiguous. Per germline, CDR1 MNHEY and CDR2 SMNVEV (reference sequence). The CDR3 loop spans 11 amino acids. The V end lost 4 bases, the J end lost 6 bases, and 4 bases lay between the germline ends. The CDR3 nucleotides read TGTGCCAGCAGTTCCTCAAACATTCAGTACTTC. Translated: CASSSSNIQYF.

This clonotype was counted a few times. This chain uses TRBV12-3 or TRBV12-4 with TRBJ1-5; D perhaps matches TRBD1 (6 bases). Trimming pared 8 bases from V and 4 bases from J, leaving 15 bases between. The CDR3 has 14 residues. CDR3 amino acids: CASSQGGGNQPQHF. The CDR3 DNA is TGTGCCAGCTCACAGGGAGGTGGTAATCAGCCCCAGCATTTT.

The table lists this clonotype with a few counts. The V and J genes are TRBV14 and TRBJ1-4, with D unresolved. CDR3 length: 13 residues. From germline, CDR1 is SGHDN and CDR2 FVKESK. V was shortened by 2 bases and J by 11 bases, with 12 bases between the two germline ends. The CDR3 DNA sequence: TGTGCCAGCAGCCAAATCTTTCCGGTTAAACTGTTTTTT. This codes for CASSQIFPVKLFF.

CDR3 residues: CASSDRPTYYGYTF. Written as DNA, the CDR3 is TGTGCCAGCAGCGACAGACCGACCTACTATGGCTACACCTTC. The rearrangement joins TRBV11-2 to TRBJ1-2; possible D gene TRBD1, 5 bases. Germline V gene lookup returns CDR1 SGHAT and CDR2 FQNNGV. The CDR3 is 14 amino acids. V lost 5 bases to trimming and J lost 3 bases, with 13 bases between them.

Notes on this clonotype: At one boundary the junction diverges from the germline segment, which might be a read error. The CDR3 is CTSSQEGAGANVLTF. The CDR3 region has the DNA TGCACCAGCAGCCAAGAGGGTGCTGGGGCCAACGTCCTGACTTTC. The rearrangement uses TRBV4-1 and TRBJ2-6, with a possible D match to TRBD2 (5 bases). Germline V gene lookup returns CDR1 MGHRA and CDR2 YSYEKL. The CDR3 loop spans 15 amino acids.

The table lists this clonotype with a few counts. This chain connects TRBV9 to TRBJ2-1; 10 nucleotides align to TRBD1. V dropped 7 bases and J dropped 8; count of bases not matched to a gene: 12. Germline V lookup: CDR1 SGDLS, CDR2 YYNGEE. This CDR3 is built from 15 residues. The CDR3, as DNA: TGTGCCAGCGGGAAGCAGGGACAGGGGTCTGATGAGCAGTTCTTC. This sequence encodes CASGKQGQGSDEQFF.

This clonotype was counted a few times. V usage is TRBV13 and J usage is TRBJ2-5, with 7 nucleotides matching TRBD1. Germline-derived CDR1 and CDR2 are PRHDT and FYEKMQ (reference sequence). The CDR3 runs 14 residues. V dropped 4 bases and J dropped 4; count of bases not matched to a gene: 6. Written as DNA, the CDR3 is TGTGCCAGCAGCTCCACCCGACAGGGAGAGACCCAGTACTTC. Protein: CASSSTRQGETQYF.

The J gene is TRBJ1-1, the V gene TRBV12-3 or TRBV12-4; a weak D match, TRBD1 (6 bases). The germline V and J ends were trimmed by 6 bases and 0 bases, with 20 bases remaining between them. The CDR3 consists of 17 residues. The CDR3 DNA sequence: TGTGCCAGCAGGCCGCCGATGGGACATTACATGAACACTGAAGCTTTCTTT. The encoded protein is CASRPPMGHYMNTEAFF.

A single count supports this clonotype. This sequence joins TRBV6-5 and TRBJ2-4, with D possibly matching TRBD2 (6 bases). The J call is doubtful: the DNA matches TRBJ2-7 better. This CDR3 is built from 15 residues. Germline loops: CDR1 MNHEY, CDR2 SVGAGI. The CDR3 reads CASSTGSGDGYEQYF. The CDR3 DNA follows: TGTGCCAGCAGTACAGGTAGCGGCGATGGGTACGAGCAGTACTTC.

V and J are TRBV27 and TRBJ2-7; D unclear. The CDR3 has 16 residues. V lost 8 bases and J lost 3, with 23 bases in between. The germline V gene encodes CDR1 MNHEY and CDR2 SMNVEV (reference sequence). DNA of the CDR3: TGTGCCAGCTTCAGCCGCGCGACTTCTGTTTTCTACGAGCAGTACTTC. This encodes CASFSRATSVFYEQYF.

The chain carries TRBV12-3 or TRBV12-4 and TRBJ2-1, with 10 bases aligning to TRBD2. Trimming at V came to 3 bases and at J to 7 bases, leaving 9 bases not matched to a gene. CDR3 size: 16 residues. CDR3 nucleotides: TGTGCCAGCAGTTTGGGAGCGGGGGGGGACTTAAATGAGCAGTTCTTC. Protein: CASSLGAGGDLNEQFF.

This clonotype was observed a few times. The chain has TRBV6-5 and TRBJ2-3, with TRBD2 matching over 12 bases. Germline CDR1 is MNHEY and CDR2 is SVGAGI. CDR3 length: 15 residues. J was trimmed by 3 bases and V by 2 bases; bases with no gene match: 0. In DNA, the CDR3 is TGTGCCAGCAGTTACCTAGCGGGAGGGACAGATACGCAGTATTTT. Residues: CASSYLAGGTDTQYF.

This chain connects TRBV28 to TRBJ1-1, with 7 bases lining up with TRBD1. With 3 bases clipped from V and 1 base from J, the junction kept 2 bases outside the gene matches. This CDR3 has 14 amino acids. The germline V gene has CDR1 MDHEN and CDR2 SYDVKM. CDR3 sequence (DNA): TGTGCCAGCAGTTTCGAGGGGGCGAACACTGAAGCTTTCTTT. As protein: CASSFEGANTEAFF.

The chain uses TRBV11-1 and TRBJ2-1, with 8 nucleotides matching TRBD1. The CDR3 is 15 residues long. From germline, CDR1 is SGHAT and CDR2 FQDESV (reference sequence). V dropped 5 bases and J dropped 5; count of bases not matched to a gene: 8. The CDR3 protein is CASSRLRDRNNEQFF. The CDR3 bases are TGTGCCAGCAGCCGCCTTAGGGACAGGAACAATGAGCAGTTCTTC. The full variable domain, its missing parts supplied by reference TRBV11-1 and TRBJ2-1, is EAEVAQSPRYKITEKSQAVAFWCDPISGHATLYWYRQILGQGPELLVQFQDESVVDDSQLPKDRFSAERLKGVDSTLKIQPAELGDSAMYLCASSRLRDRNNEQFFGPGTRLTVL.

This chain connects TRBV5-5 to TRBJ1-2, with D possibly being TRBD1 (5 bases). Trimming removed 0 bases at V and 7 bases at J, with 16 bases between. Germline loops: CDR1 SGHKS, CDR2 YYEKEE (reference sequence). The CDR3 loop spans 15 amino acids. CDR3 residues: CASSLVGREVAGYTF. DNA of the CDR3: TGTGCCAGCAGCTTGGTGGGCAGGGAGGTTGCTGGCTACACCTTC.

This clonotype was counted between two and nine times. The V gene is TRBV14, the J gene TRBJ2-1; D uncertain. Germline CDR1 reads SGHDN; CDR2 reads FVKESK. This CDR3 region has 13 residues. Trimming cost V 0 bases and J 6 bases, with 6 bases left between them. CDR3 bases: TGTGCCAGCAGCCAAGATGGTGGCAATGAGCAGTTCTTC. Its protein product is CASSQDGGNEQFF.

The rearrangement links TRBV5-1 to TRBJ1-1, with D unresolved. V was pared by 5 bases and J by 5 bases, with 7 bases between. In germline, CDR1 is SGHRS, CDR2 YFSETQ. This CDR3 region has 11 residues. In DNA, the CDR3 is TGCGCCAGCAGGGGTGAGACTGAAGCTTTCTTT. It specifies CASRGETEAFF.